The rows below give T cell receptor beta chains drawn from one sample of a study of early T cells in non-severe SARS-CoV-2 infection. TCRdb re-analysed the 5' RACE reads in MiXCR, keeping a single row per CDR3 protein. The profile shows tens of thousands of distinct CDR3 sequences, roughly a tenth of them singletons. Sequenced input: whole blood. The receptors stem from an adult who was a healthcare worker with PCR-confirmed SARS-CoV-2 infection or an uninfected control (not recorded which). The CDR3 runs from the conserved cysteine through the conserved F or W. The order of the fields is J gene, V gene, D gene, clone size, CDR3 DNA, CDR3 protein. A D gene is named only where the DNA matches it firmly. The listing skips clone size in some rows; elsewhere it reads once, few, many or a size class.

>TRBJ1-3|TRBV20-1|-|-
TGCAGTGCTAGATGGGGGAACACCATATATTTT
CSARWGNTIYF
>TRBJ2-1|TRBV5-1|-|few
TGCGCCAGCAGCTGGAGTAACTCCTACAATGAGCAGTTCTTC
CASSWSNSYNEQFF
>TRBJ1-2|TRBV5-4|-|few
TGTGCCAGCAGGGACAGCTCCGCCTACTATGGCTACACCTTC
CASRDSSAYYGYTF
>TRBJ2-6|TRBV11-1|-|-
TGTGCCAGCAGCAACCGGGAAACCTCTGGGGCCAACGTCCTGACTTTC
CASSNRETSGANVLTF
>TRBJ2-7|TRBV4-1|TRBD2|-
TGCGCCAGCAGCCAAGTAGCGGGAGGGGAAGAGCAGTACTTC
CASSQVAGGEEQYF
>TRBJ2-1|TRBV28|-|few
TGTGCCTCCACTAGGGCGAGGGAGCAGTTCTTC
CASTRAREQFF
>TRBJ2-3|TRBV7-9|-|-
TGTGCCAGCAGCTATCCACCGGGACCCACAATAACAGATACGCAGTATTTT
CASSYPPGPTITDTQYF
>TRBJ2-3|TRBV6-5|-|-
TGTGCCAGCAGCAGGGTAGGGTCGACAGATACGCAGTATTTT
CASSRVGSTDTQYF
>TRBJ2-1|TRBV6-1|TRBD2|few
TGTGCCAGCAGCTCCACTAGCGGGAGTTCCGGTGAGCAGTTCTTC
CASSSTSGSSGEQFF
>TRBJ1-2|TRBV10-3|TRBD1|many
TGTGCCATCAACCCGACAGGGAGGATAAATGGCTACACCTTC
CAINPTGRINGYTF
>TRBJ2-3|TRBV7-2|-|few
TGTGCCAGCAGCCCTGGAGGGTATACAGATACGCAGTATTTT
CASSPGGYTDTQYF
>TRBJ2-5|TRBV4-3|TRBD2|many
TGCGCCAGCAGCCAAGACCGCGAAACGGGAGCGGGGGAGACCCAGTACTTC
CASSQDRETGAGETQYF
>TRBJ1-6|TRBV6-1|-|few
TGTGCCAGCAGCGTGGACGGGGAGGGTCTTTCGGCCCTCCACTTT
CASSVDGEGLSALHF
>TRBJ2-7|TRBV11-1|-|-
TGTGCCAGCAAGGCCGGGCGCGAGCAGTACTTC
CASKAGREQYF
>TRBJ1-2|TRBV20-1|TRBD1|-
TGCAGTGCTTGGGACAGCCGTAACTATGGCTACACCTTC
CSAWDSRNYGYTF
>TRBJ1-5|TRBV7-2|-|-
TGTGCCAGCAGCCCCGCAGTTAATCAGCCCCAGCATTTT
CASSPAVNQPQHF
>TRBJ2-1|TRBV28|TRBD2|-
TGTGCCAGCGTACCCCGGGACTATAAGCACAATGAGCAGTTCTTC
CASVPRDYKHNEQFF
>TRBJ2-7|TRBV11-2|-|-
TGTGCCAGCAGCCGACAGCGTTACGAGCAGTACTTC
CASSRQRYEQYF
>TRBJ1-1|TRBV6-1|-|-
TGTGCCAGCAGAGCCTCTGTGATAACTGAAGCTTTCTTT
CASRASVITEAFF
>TRBJ2-1|TRBV7-9|TRBD2|many
TGTGCCAGCACTCATCTCGGAACTAGCGGATACAATGAGCAGTTCTTC
CASTHLGTSGYNEQFF
>TRBJ1-6|TRBV7-9|-|once
TGTGCCAGCAGCTTAATGACGGACAAATCACCCCTCCACTTT
CASSLMTDKSPLHF
>TRBJ2-2|TRBV6-4|TRBD1|-
TGTGCCAGCAGTGACGGGACAGGGGGCACCGGGGAGCTGTTTTTT
CASSDGTGGTGELFF